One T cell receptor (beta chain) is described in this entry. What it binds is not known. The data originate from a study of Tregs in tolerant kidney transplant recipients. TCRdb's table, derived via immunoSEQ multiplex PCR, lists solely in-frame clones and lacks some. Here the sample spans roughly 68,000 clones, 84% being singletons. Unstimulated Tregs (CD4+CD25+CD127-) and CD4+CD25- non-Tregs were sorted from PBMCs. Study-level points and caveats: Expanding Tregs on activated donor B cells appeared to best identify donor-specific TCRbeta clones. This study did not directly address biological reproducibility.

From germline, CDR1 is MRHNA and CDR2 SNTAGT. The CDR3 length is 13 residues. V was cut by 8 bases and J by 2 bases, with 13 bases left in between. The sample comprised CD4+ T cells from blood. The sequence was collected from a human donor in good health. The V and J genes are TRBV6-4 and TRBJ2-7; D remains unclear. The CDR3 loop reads CASPPLLTYEQYF. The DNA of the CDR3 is TGTGCCAGCCCCCCCTTACTTACCTACGAGCAGTACTTC.